One sample yielded the 25 T cell receptor beta chains listed below, sequenced in a study of blood T cells in healthy people across ages. Then a second PCR, running about 6 to 12 cycles, was carried out with a sample-barcoded 5' primer and a J-beta primer mix. Via MiXCR, TCRdb re-called the 5' RACE reads, giving one row per CDR3 protein. The sample consists of fewer than 800,000 distinct CDR3 sequences, approximately 30% of them appearing once. Sequenced: blood. The receptors stem from a woman of 80 years or more in good health.

At least ten counts were recorded for this clonotype. The chain links TRBV7-2 to TRBJ2-6; D is unresolved. Trimming shortened V by 4 bases and J by 10 bases, and 5 bases separated the two germline ends. The CDR3 runs 11 residues. Germline loops: CDR1 SGHTA, CDR2 FQGNSA. This chain's CDR3 is CASSSRNVLTF. The DNA for the CDR3 is TGTGCCAGCAGCTCTCGTAACGTCCTGACTTTC.

The chain carries TRBV4-1 and TRBJ1-1; 7 bases are shared with TRBD1. Trimming took 2 bases from V and 10 from J; bases not matched to a gene: 7. From germline, CDR1 is MGHRA and CDR2 YSYEKL. CDR3 length equals 13 residues. Here the CDR3 DNA reads TGCGCCAGCAGCCAACTAGGGGGCGCGGCAGCTTTCTTT. It specifies CASSQLGGAAAFF.

This clonotype was observed a handful of times. A much larger clonotype is one base distant, so this may be a read error. This chain joins TRBV5-1 and TRBJ2-7, with D uncertain. Trimming took off 3 bases at V and 4 bases at J, with 14 bases between the two ends. This CDR3 is built from 14 residues. CDR1 and CDR2 from the germline V gene are SGHRS and YFSETQ. CDR3 sequence (DNA): TGCGCCAGCAGCTGGGCTGGCAGGCCTTACGAGCAGTACTTC. Its protein product is CASSWAGRPYEQYF.

In regard to this clonotype: The CDR3 ends on some other residue instead of the conserved phenylalanine or tryptophan, so this is likely a read error. The DNA is omitted, as the CDR3 cannot be located on it reliably, and the CDR3 follows TCRdb's listing. The CDR3 loop reads CASSPAHSYGYTFGS. The chain couples TRBV12-3 or TRBV12-4 to TRBJ2-5; no check of the table's D call, TRBD1, against the DNA was made. Termini included, the CDR3 measures 15 amino acids.

This clonotype has more than one count but fewer than ten. V is TRBV5-1 and J is TRBJ1-1; 7 bases fit TRBD1. The CDR3 has 15 residues. CDR1 and CDR2 (germline): SGHRS, YFSETQ. The V and J ends lost 5 bases and 4 bases, in that order; junction bases with no gene match: 11. CDR3 in amino acids: CASRPPGQIGTEAFF. The CDR3 region has the DNA TGCGCCAGCAGGCCCCCGGGACAGATCGGCACTGAAGCTTTCTTT.

The table lists this clonotype with a few counts. The chain carries TRBV15 and TRBJ1-5; D gene ambiguous. CDR3 length: 13 residues. Germline V gene lookup returns CDR1 LNHNV and CDR2 YYDKDF (reference sequence). V lost 5 bases, J lost 7 bases, and 12 bases lay in between. Here the CDR3 reads CATSPRTYQPQHF. The CDR3 DNA is TGTGCCACCAGCCCTCGGACTTACCAGCCCCAGCATTTT.

This clonotype has ten or more counts. The V and J genes are TRBV19 and TRBJ2-7; D is uncertain. Trimming took 1 base from V and 3 from J, leaving 10 bases between them. Germline values: CDR1 LNHDA, CDR2 SQIVND (reference sequence). The CDR3 is made up of 14 amino acids. CDR3 bases: TGTGCCAGTAGTATAGTTCACACGGACTACGAGCAGTACTTC. Its translation is CASSIVHTDYEQYF. Variable domain in full (rest from reference TRBV19 and TRBJ2-7): DGGITQSPKYLFRKEGQNVTLSCEQNLNHDAMYWYRQDPGQGLRLIYYSQIVNDFQKGDIAEGYSVSREKKESFPLTVTSAQKNPTAFYLCASSIVHTDYEQYFGPGTRLTVT.

In regard to this clonotype: This may stem from a read error, because a much larger clone lies one nucleotide away. The CDR3 loop reads CSARATSPGPPLHF. The DNA for the CDR3 is TGCAGTGCTAGAGCCACCTCCCCCGGTCCACCCCTCCACTTT. The chain couples TRBV20-1 to TRBJ1-6, with D hard to call. V was clipped by 1 base and J by 11 bases, with 15 bases between them. Germline CDR1 is DFQATT and CDR2 is SNEGSKA (reference sequence). The length of the CDR3 is 14 residues.

This clonotype was recorded many times. The V and J genes are TRBV20-1 and TRBJ1-2; D is possibly TRBD1 (6 bases). CDR1 is DFQATT, CDR2 SNEGSKA, per germline (reference sequence). V dropped 0 bases and J dropped 4 bases, with 12 bases sitting between them. This CDR3 has 14 amino acids. The CDR3, as DNA: TGCAGTGCTAGAGATTCGCAGGGGAGCTATGGCTACACCTTC. Its translation is CSARDSQGSYGYTF.

In this sample, this clonotype turned up many times. The gene calls are TRBV6-5 and TRBJ1-2; the D is unclear. V lost 4 bases and J lost 7, with 10 bases in between. This CDR3 spans 12 amino acids. Looked up from germline, CDR1 is MNHEY and CDR2 is SVGAGI. The chain's CDR3 is CASSFPTGGYTF. The CDR3 nucleotides read TGTGCCAGCAGTTTTCCGACTGGTGGCTACACCTTC.

This clonotype was counted ten times or more. This sequence joins TRBV27 and TRBJ1-1, with D possibly matching TRBD1 (6 bases). Per the germline V gene, CDR1 is MNHEY and CDR2 is SMNVEV (reference sequence). V was pared by 5 bases and J by 5 bases, with 18 bases between. The length of the CDR3 is 15 residues. DNA of the CDR3: TGTGCCAGCAGTCCCCCCCCCCAGGGGCGGACTGAAGCTTTCTTT. This encodes CASSPPPQGRTEAFF.

In its sample, this clonotype was seen many times. CDR3 protein: CASSWTPSGGTYNEQFF. CDR3 nucleotides: TGCGCCAGCAGCTGGACGCCTAGCGGGGGCACCTACAATGAGCAGTTCTTC. The rearrangement links TRBV5-1 to TRBJ2-1; 10 bases are shared with TRBD2. V was pared by 3 bases and J by 2 bases, with 8 bases of the junction left unmatched. This CDR3 region has 17 residues. Per germline, CDR1 SGHRS and CDR2 YFSETQ.

Many counts were recorded for this clonotype. The V and J genes are TRBV7-8 and TRBJ2-3, with D hard to call. Germline V gives CDR1 SGHVS, CDR2 FQNEAQ. Trimming took 1 base from V and 6 from J, leaving 11 bases between them. The CDR3 has 14 amino acids. CDR3 coding DNA: TGTGCCAGCAGCTTAGGTTGGGATCGGGATACGCAGTATTTT. Protein sequence: CASSLGWDRDTQYF.

The chain combines TRBV4-3 with TRBJ2-2; no reliable D call. Germline V lookup: CDR1 LGHNA, CDR2 YSLEER. The V and J ends lost 1 base and 4 bases respectively, with 10 bases between them. The CDR3 spans 15 residues. This chain's CDR3 is CASSQGGESTGELFF. The DNA for the CDR3 is TGCGCCAGCAGCCAAGGAGGCGAGAGCACCGGGGAGCTGTTTTTT.

This clonotype was observed at least ten times. The chain joins TRBV5-1 to TRBJ2-3; D possibly corresponds to TRBD2 (5 bases). The CDR3 has 16 residues. Trimming took off 2 bases at V and 4 bases at J, with 17 bases between the two ends. Germline CDR1 is SGHRS and CDR2 is YFSETQ. The CDR3 loop reads CASSFLSLGRPDTQYF. The CDR3 nucleotides are TGCGCCAGCAGCTTCCTCAGTCTAGGGAGACCAGATACGCAGTATTTT.

The V and J genes are TRBV29-1 and TRBJ1-4, with TRBD1 identical over 10 bases. The CDR3 is 13 amino acids. After removal of 5 bases from V and 6 bases from J, the junction contained 3 bases not matched to a gene. CDR1 and CDR2 (germline): SQVTM, ANQGSEA. The CDR3 sequence is CSVWGQGHEKLFF. DNA for the CDR3: TGCAGCGTTTGGGGACAGGGGCATGAAAAACTGTTTTTT.

V and J are TRBV4-3 and TRBJ2-1; the D call may be TRBD1 or TRBD2 (5 bases each). In germline, CDR1 is LGHNA, CDR2 YSLEER. The CDR3 has 13 residues. Trimming stripped 4 bases from V and 10 bases from J, with 14 bases between. DNA for the CDR3: TGCGCCAGCAGCCGGGACCGAGGAAGAGAGCAGTTCTTC. It is translated as CASSRDRGREQFF.

V gene TRBV28 combines with J gene TRBJ1-5; D possibly corresponds to TRBD1 (5 bases). Germline CDR1 and CDR2: MDHEN and SYDVKM. This CDR3 spans 17 amino acids. V was trimmed by 6 bases and J by 0 bases, leaving 18 bases between them. CDR3 sequence reads: CASRVFGAAYSNQPQHF. CDR3 in DNA: TGTGCCAGCAGGGTTTTTGGGGCGGCTTATAGCAATCAGCCCCAGCATTTT.

As concerns this clonotype: The CDR3 ends on some other residue instead of the conserved phenylalanine or tryptophan, so this is likely a read error. The J gene is TRBJ2-2, the V gene TRBV11-2; D perhaps matches TRBD2 (5 bases). Germline CDR1 reads SGHAT; CDR2 reads FQNNGV. The ends were cut back, 4 bases at V and 1 base at J, with 13 bases in the middle. This CDR3 is built from 16 residues. The CDR3 loop reads CASSSTHGGNTGELFS. The DNA of the CDR3 is TGTGCCAGCAGCTCGACCCACGGAGGGAACACCGGGGAGCTGTTTTCT.

The CDR3 here is CASNRTSGSTDTQYF. CDR3 DNA sequence: TGTGCCAGCAACCGGACTAGCGGGAGCACAGATACGCAGTATTTT. This chain joins TRBV7-9 and TRBJ2-3; 11 nucleotides agree with TRBD2. Germline CDR1 SEHNR, CDR2 FQNEAQ (reference sequence). This CDR3 has 15 residues. V dropped 7 bases and J dropped 0; count of bases not matched to a gene: 3.

This clonotype was found many times. The rearrangement uses TRBV4-2 and TRBJ2-1, with a possible D match to TRBD2 (5 bases). The CDR3 extends over 16 amino acids. Trimming took 0 bases from V and 2 from J, leaving 11 bases between them. Germline V gene sequence: CDR1 LGHNA, CDR2 YNFKEQ. As DNA, the CDR3 is TGTGCCAGCAGCCAAGAGTGGTCGGGGACCTACAATGAGCAGTTCTTC. This codes for CASSQEWSGTYNEQFF.

The sample holds many counts of this clonotype. The J gene is TRBJ1-5, the V gene TRBV12-3 or TRBV12-4; D ambiguous. The CDR3 spans 13 residues. V was clipped by 5 bases and J by 6 bases, with 11 bases between them. CDR3 coding DNA: TGTGCCAGCAGTCCCCCGGAAGGTCAGCCCCAGCATTTT. Protein: CASSPPEGQPQHF.

This clonotype was recorded many times. This chain connects TRBV15 to TRBJ2-5; D gene unclear. CDR3 length equals 13 residues. V was clipped by 0 bases and J by 5 bases, with 7 bases between them. CDR1 and CDR2 (germline): LNHNV, YYDKDF (reference sequence). CDR3 nucleotides: TGTGCCACCAGCAGAGATCTGGTGGAGACCCAGTACTTC. Its protein is CATSRDLVETQYF. Full variable domain (rest looked up from reference TRBV15 and TRBJ2-5): DAMVIQNPRYQVTQFGKPVTLSCSQTLNHNVMYWYQQKSSQAPKLLFHYYDKDFNNEADTPDNFQSRRPNTSFCFLDIRSPGLGDTAMYLCATSRDLVETQYFGPGTRLLVL.

As to this clonotype: No conserved phenylalanine or tryptophan ends this CDR3, so it is likely a read error. The limits of the CDR3 on the DNA are not certain, so only TCRdb's listed CDR3 is given. The chain couples TRBV20-1 to TRBJ2-5; the DNA was not used to check the table's D call, TRBD1. The CDR3 length equals 14 residues, ends included. CDR1 and CDR2 (germline): DFQATT, SNEGSKA (reference sequence). CDR3 amino acids: CSARVHLQGERAVL.

The gene calls are TRBV10-2 and TRBJ2-5; the match to TRBD2 covers 8 bases. The DNA matches TRBJ2-7 better at its end, which makes the J call doubtful. CDR3 length: 16 residues. Germline lookup yields CDR1 WSHSY and CDR2 SAAADI. CDR3: CASSLAMTSDSYEQYF. The CDR3 bases are TGCGCCAGCAGCTTGGCGATGACTAGCGATTCCTACGAGCAGTACTTC.